Below, 20 T cell receptor beta chains from the same sample are listed, as sequenced in a study of response to subunit inactivated influenza vaccine. TCRdb reanalysed the RT-PCR reads using MiXCR and keeps one entry per CDR3 protein. The sample has around 760,000 distinct CDR3 sequences, about 14% seen once. The source material was PBMCs from blood, sampled 14 to 15 days before vaccination. The origin of the receptors is a man in his fifties or sixties who received an inactivated influenza vaccine.

This clonotype occurred a few times. The chain couples TRBV12-3 or TRBV12-4 to TRBJ2-7; D possibly corresponds to TRBD2 (7 bases). The CDR3 has 15 amino acids. The germline V and J ends were trimmed by 5 bases and 6 bases, with 20 bases remaining between them. This CDR3 is CASSRSGTKDSEQYF. Here the CDR3 DNA reads TGTGCCAGCAGTCGAAGCGGGACAAAAGATAGCGAGCAGTACTTC.

The rearrangement links TRBV5-1 to TRBJ1-1; no clear D gene. Germline-derived CDR1 and CDR2 are SGHRS and YFSETQ. The CDR3 has 14 residues. Trimming pared 1 base from V and 1 base from J, leaving 8 bases between. The CDR3 DNA sequence: TGCGCCAGCAGCTTGAAGAACAGGAACACTGAAGCTTTCTTT. Translation gives CASSLKNRNTEAFF.

CDR3 nucleotides: TGCAGCGCTCGGGTAACTGGGGCCAACGTCCTGACTTTC. As protein: CSARVTGANVLTF. The gene calls are TRBV29-1 and TRBJ2-6, with no clear D. V was trimmed by 7 bases and J by 2 bases, leaving 9 bases between them. The CDR3 runs to 13 residues. The germline V gene encodes CDR1 SQVTM and CDR2 ANQGSEA.

The chain has TRBV9 and TRBJ2-3; 10 nucleotides line up with TRBD2. Per germline, CDR1 SGDLS and CDR2 YYNGEE. V was clipped by 0 bases and J by 9 bases; unmatched bases: 10. This CDR3 spans 16 amino acids. The CDR3 here is CASSVEGLAGETTQYF. CDR3 nucleotide sequence: TGTGCCAGCAGCGTAGAAGGTCTAGCGGGAGAAACAACGCAGTATTTT.

The chain recombines TRBV9 with TRBJ2-2; D is possibly TRBD1 or TRBD2 (5 bases each). CDR3 length: 16 residues. Trimming left V 3 bases short and J 5 bases short, with 17 bases between. From germline, CDR1 is SGDLS and CDR2 YYNGEE. In DNA form, the CDR3 reads TGTGCCAGCAGCGGACGGGAATCCAGGGTAACCGGGGAGCTGTTTTTT. Residues: CASSGRESRVTGELFF.

This clonotype was seen more than once but under ten times. The chain couples TRBV12-3 or TRBV12-4 to TRBJ2-5; 10 bases fit TRBD1. The CDR3 is 15 amino acids. V trimming: 6 bases; J trimming: 5 bases; junction bases outside the gene matches: 9. Written as DNA, the CDR3 is TGTGCCAGCAGCTCCACCGACAGGGGGCGTGAGACCCAGTACTTC. This gives the protein CASSSTDRGRETQYF.

This clonotype was found a few times. The rearrangement uses TRBV5-1 and TRBJ1-2, with 9 bases lining up with TRBD1. Germline values: CDR1 SGHRS, CDR2 YFSETQ. CDR3 length: 13 residues. V shed 4 bases, J shed 8 bases, and the junction held 6 bases outside the gene matches. Here the CDR3 reads CASSQQGAKGYTF. CDR3 nucleotides: TGCGCCAGCAGCCAACAGGGGGCTAAGGGCTACACCTTC.

The chain uses TRBV5-5 and TRBJ2-2; weak D call: TRBD1 (5 bases). Germline CDR1 SGHKS, CDR2 YYEKEE (reference sequence). Between the trimmed V and J ends, which lost 6 bases and 0 bases, there was a span of 15 bases. The CDR3 covers 16 residues. This CDR3 reads CASKRQIVPNTGELFF. In DNA, the CDR3 is TGTGCCAGCAAACGACAGATCGTCCCGAACACCGGGGAGCTGTTTTTT.

The rearrangement links TRBV4-2 to TRBJ1-6; 8 bases map to TRBD1. CDR3 length: 15 residues. Germline CDR1 and CDR2: LGHNA and YNFKEQ. After removal of 3 bases from V and 10 bases from J, the junction contained 8 bases not matched to a gene. The CDR3 DNA follows: TGTGCCAGCAGCCAGATGACAGGGGCAAAATCACCCCTCCACTTT. Translation gives CASSQMTGAKSPLHF.

This clonotype was found a few times. The chain uses TRBV7-2 and TRBJ2-3, with 9 bases fitting TRBD2. With V trimmed by 2 bases and J by 4 bases, 10 bases remained unmatched. CDR1 is SGHTA and CDR2 is FQGNSA in the germline V gene. This CDR3 has 17 residues. The CDR3 DNA is TGTGCCAGCAGCTTAATACAGGCATTAGCGGGAGCAGATACGCAGTATTTT. It encodes CASSLIQALAGADTQYF.

The V call is TRBV7-9, the J call TRBJ2-5, with D unclear. CDR1 SEHNR and CDR2 FQNEAQ come from the germline V gene (reference sequence). Trimming pared 0 bases from V and 5 bases from J, leaving 10 bases between. The CDR3 spans 14 residues. CDR3 sequence reads: CASSLAVGTETQYF. In nucleotides, the CDR3 is TGTGCCAGCAGCTTAGCAGTGGGTACCGAGACCCAGTACTTC.

The J gene is TRBJ2-5, the V gene TRBV30; tentative D call: TRBD2 (5 bases). The CDR3 length is 13 residues. CDR1 GTSNPN and CDR2 SVGIG come from the germline V gene (reference sequence). The V end lost 1 base, the J end lost 6 bases, and 12 bases lay between the germline ends. The CDR3, as DNA: TGTGCCTGGAGTGGAGTAGCGCGACAGACCCAGTACTTC. It encodes CAWSGVARQTQYF. The variable domain in full, completed from reference TRBV30 and TRBJ2-5, reads SQTIHQWPATLVQPVGSPLSLECTVEGTSNPNLYWYRQAAGRGLQLLFYSVGIGQISSEVPQNLSASRPQDRQFILSSKKLLLSDSGFYLCAWSGVARQTQYFGPGTRLLVL.

This clonotype was seen ten or more times. The chain uses TRBV12-3 or TRBV12-4 and TRBJ2-1; a possible D gene is TRBD2 (5 bases). The V gene lost 2 bases and the J gene lost 0 bases, with 11 bases spanning the gap. The CDR3 has 16 residues. Here the CDR3 reads CASSLRTGSSYNEQFF. In nucleotides, the CDR3 is TGTGCCAGCAGTTTAAGGACGGGAAGCTCCTACAATGAGCAGTTCTTC.

This clonotype was detected a few times. The V gene is TRBV6-5, the J gene TRBJ1-5; D may be TRBD1 (5 bases). V lost 2 bases and J 0 bases, leaving 11 bases between the germline ends. Germline CDR1 and CDR2: MNHEY and SVGAGI. This CDR3 contains 16 residues. Here the CDR3 DNA reads TGTGCCAGCAGTTACGGGACGGGGTTTAGCAATCAGCCCCAGCATTTT. This sequence encodes CASSYGTGFSNQPQHF.

This clonotype was seen ten or more times. The chain joins TRBV5-6 to TRBJ2-7; unclear D gene. Germline V CDR1 and CDR2: SGHDT, YYEEEE. Trimming cost V 0 bases and J 2 bases, with 15 bases left between them. This CDR3 has 16 residues. CDR3 loop: CASSLALAVNTYEQYF. The CDR3 DNA is TGTGCCAGCAGCTTGGCCCTGGCGGTGAATACCTACGAGCAGTACTTC.

The chain employs TRBV20-1 and TRBJ2-7, with unresolved D. Germline V gene sequence: CDR1 DFQATT, CDR2 SNEGSKA (reference sequence). The CDR3 sequence is 13 residues long. Trimming removed 2 bases from V and 2 bases from J, with 10 bases in between. CDR3 sequence: CSARKTSTYEQYF. As DNA, the CDR3 is TGCAGTGCTAGAAAGACTTCCACCTACGAGCAGTACTTC.

The chain recombines TRBV7-9 with TRBJ2-7; tentatively, D is TRBD1 or TRBD2 (5 bases each). V lost 5 bases, J lost 5 bases, and 13 bases lay in between. Germline-derived CDR1 and CDR2 are SEHNR and FQNEAQ (reference sequence). This CDR3 has 13 amino acids. The DNA of the CDR3 is TGTGCCAGCAGCAGGGACGTTGCCCACGAGCAGTACTTC. Its protein is CASSRDVAHEQYF.

This clonotype was seen only a few times. The rearrangement uses TRBV20-1 and TRBJ2-3; the D gene could be TRBD1 or TRBD2 (6 bases each). Germline values: CDR1 DFQATT, CDR2 SNEGSKA (reference sequence). Trimming removed 0 bases at V and 2 bases at J, with 15 bases between. The CDR3 contains 16 residues. The CDR3 here is CSAREFGGGNTDTQYF. CDR3 bases: TGCAGTGCTAGAGAATTTGGAGGGGGGAACACAGATACGCAGTATTTT.

The J gene is TRBJ1-1, the V gene TRBV29-1, with D unresolved. The germline V gene has CDR1 SQVTM and CDR2 ANQGSEA. Between the trimmed V and J ends, which lost 6 bases and 2 bases, there was a span of 16 bases. CDR3 size: 14 residues. The DNA of the CDR3 is TGCAGCGTCCAATCTGGGTCTATCAACACTGAAGCTTTCTTT. Its protein product is CSVQSGSINTEAFF. Filled out from reference TRBV29-1 and TRBJ1-1, the complete variable domain reads SAVISQKPSRDICQRGTSLTIQCQVDSQVTMMFWYRQQPGQSLTLIATANQGSEATYESGFVIDKFPISRPNLTFSTLTVSNMSPEDSSIYLCSVQSGSINTEAFFGQGTRLTVV.

CDR3 amino acids: CASAGASGRPLGEFF. CDR3 DNA sequence: TGTGCCAGCGCTGGGGCTAGCGGGAGACCGCTGGGGGAGTTCTTC. The chain is built from TRBV28 and TRBJ2-1; 10 bases map to TRBD2. This CDR3 region has 15 residues. J lost 14 bases, V lost 8 bases, and 18 bases had no gene match. CDR1 and CDR2 (germline): MDHEN, SYDVKM.